This T cell receptor beta chain is drawn from a study of blood T cell repertoires in COVID-19. TCRdb's copy holds only in-frame clones and misses some; the assay was immunoSEQ multiplex PCR. Of 100,000 to 150,000 clones listed, about four fifths are singletons. The specimen was peripheral blood. The TCR comes from a man in his forties with active or convalescent COVID-19.

The CDR3 nucleotides read TGTGCCACCAACCCCTCCTACCTGGGCCGGGGTAGGGACATGGACACTGAAGCTTTCTTT. It yields the protein CATNPSYLGRGRDMDTEAFF. The V call is TRBV19, the J call TRBJ1-1, with D possibly TRBD1 on 6 matching bases. The CDR3 is made up of 20 amino acids. From germline, CDR1 is LNHDA and CDR2 SQIVND (reference sequence). Trimming removed 10 bases from V and 3 bases from J, with 36 bases in between.